This record looks at one T cell receptor beta chain sequence and its context. The sample originates from a study of blood T cell repertoires in COVID-19. Study-level information: Acute-phase and convalescent COVID-19 samples originated in the United States, Italy and Spain.

Participants came from some 26 US areas, aged roughly 18 to 95 years. Participants' own reports of clinical history determined their cohort assignment. All recovered Cohort 3 donors got two negative PCRs, got clearance, or saw symptom resolution. Germline CDR1 is SGHTA and CDR2 is FQGNSA. The CDR3 runs to 15 residues. V lost 5 bases to trimming and J lost 2 bases, with 15 bases between them. Measured with immunoSEQ multiplex PCR; TCRdb has only the in-frame clones, and not every one. The sample has hundreds of thousands of clones, 70% to 85% seen once. The chain carries TRBV7-2 and TRBJ2-5; TRBD2 is a possible D gene (6 bases). The specimen sequenced was PBMCs or T cells enriched from blood (not recorded which). The receptor's source is a woman aged 55-69 years who had recovered from COVID-19. Here the CDR3 reads CASSRDGGWQETQYF. The CDR3, as DNA: TGTGCCAGCAGCAGAGACGGGGGTTGGCAAGAGACCCAGTACTTC.